The clone carrying this T cell receptor beta chain was detected only a few times. Its antigen is unknown. Trimming left V 2 bases short and J 0 bases short, with 10 bases between. This CDR3 has 16 residues. Germline V gene data show CDR1 as MNHNS and CDR2 as SASEGT. The sample belongs to a study of T cell repertoires in cytomegalovirus infection. Study overall: A matching HLA type, together with CMV infection, was signaled by public TCR beta signatures. Regarding the study as a whole: Dominating the ex vivo response were HLA-C-restricted CMV-specific TCR beta clonotypes. Totalled public TCR beta family frequency picked out people who carried CMV plus the relevant HLA.

TCRdb re-analysed the reads in MiXCR, keeping a single row per CDR3 protein. The table records some 800,000 distinct CDR3 sequences, under 35% of them present only once. The rearrangement links TRBV6-1 to TRBJ1-4; D is unresolved. The sample here was cultured CD8+ T cells from PBMCs, taken from culture after CMV antigen stimulation. The source of this sequence is a human donor in good health (CMV status not recorded). Some clones in this sample may be carry-over from other donors' samples. Here the CDR3 DNA reads TGTGCCAGCAGTGAACAGACCTACCCAACTAATGAAAAACTGTTTTTT. Its translation is CASSEQTYPTNEKLFF.